These 10 T cell receptor beta chains originate from one sample sequenced in a study. TCRdb called the RT-PCR reads again in MiXCR, with one record for every CDR3 protein. The table includes hundreds of thousands of distinct CDR3 sequences, 13% to 15% detected once. Sequenced input: memory CD4+ T cells from blood. Source of these receptors: a female donor in good health, serving as a healthy control.

In this sample, this clonotype turned up many times. The J gene is TRBJ1-5, the V gene TRBV7-9; a weak D match, TRBD1 (5 bases). Between the trimmed V and J ends, which lost 8 bases and 1 base, there was a span of 15 bases. Per the germline V gene, CDR1 is SEHNR and CDR2 is FQNEAQ (reference sequence). The CDR3 is 15 amino acids. The CDR3 region has the DNA TGTGCCAGCTCCCACTCTGACAGAAGCAATCAGCCCCAGCATTTT. Protein product: CASSHSDRSNQPQHF. Looking up the rest from reference TRBV7-9 and TRBJ1-5 gives the full variable domain: DTGVSQNPRHKITKRGQNVTFRCDPISEHNRLYWYRQTLGQGPEFLTYFQNEAQLEKSRLLSDRFSAERPKGSFSTLEIQRTEQGDSAMYLCASSHSDRSNQPQHFGDGTRLSIL.

A few counts support this clonotype. The chain recombines TRBV5-1 with TRBJ1-1; perhaps TRBD1 as D (5 bases). Trimming cost V 4 bases and J 3 bases, with 16 bases left between them. Looked up from germline, CDR1 is SGHRS and CDR2 is YFSETQ. The CDR3 has 15 residues. DNA for the CDR3: TGCGCCAGCAGCGATCAGAATGGGGCCGACACTGAAGCTTTCTTT. It specifies CASSDQNGADTEAFF.

DNA for the CDR3: TGCGCCAGCACGGACAGTGACCAAGAGACCCAGTACTTC. Residues: CASTDSDQETQYF. V gene TRBV5-1 combines with J gene TRBJ2-5, with a possible D match to TRBD1 (6 bases). The germline V gene has CDR1 SGHRS and CDR2 YFSETQ. The CDR3 consists of 13 residues. V lost 6 bases and J lost 0, with 9 bases in between.

The genes are TRBV5-1 and TRBJ1-1; 7 positions agree with TRBD1. Germline V gene sequence: CDR1 SGHRS, CDR2 YFSETQ. The length of the CDR3 is 15 residues. With 5 bases clipped from V and 6 bases from J, the junction kept 13 bases outside the gene matches. CDR3: CASSRSLGTASEAFF. The CDR3 DNA is TGCGCCAGCAGTCGGTCTCTGGGGACAGCCTCTGAAGCTTTCTTT.

The chain carries TRBV7-2 and TRBJ2-7; D is perhaps TRBD1 (6 bases). V was trimmed by 5 bases and J by 2 bases, leaving 13 bases between them. Germline loops: CDR1 SGHTA, CDR2 FQGNSA. The CDR3 is 14 residues long. CDR3 bases: TGTGCCAGCAGCCCATCTACAGGGCCCTACGAGCAGTACTTC. This codes for CASSPSTGPYEQYF.

This clonotype occurred a few times. CDR3 sequence reads: CAIRLSTGTGSHEQYF. The CDR3 DNA reads TGTGCCATCAGATTGTCAACCGGGACAGGGAGCCACGAGCAGTACTTC. The V call is TRBV10-3, the J call TRBJ2-7; TRBD1 aligns across 9 bases. This CDR3 has 16 residues. CDR1 is ENHRY, CDR2 SYGVKD, per germline. The V and J ends lost 6 bases and 5 bases, in that order; junction bases with no gene match: 14.

There are a few counts of this clonotype. The V call is TRBV4-2, the J call TRBJ1-1, with a possible D match to TRBD1 (5 bases). The CDR3 length is 17 residues. The V end lost 0 bases, the J end lost 3 bases, and 17 bases lay between the germline ends. From germline, CDR1 is LGHNA and CDR2 YNFKEQ. Here the CDR3 DNA reads TGTGCCAGCAGCCAAGATCCAATCGGGGGTCTCTACACTGAAGCTTTCTTT. Protein sequence: CASSQDPIGGLYTEAFF.

V usage is TRBV14 and J usage is TRBJ2-1, with 9 bases that match TRBD1. V was clipped by 4 bases and J by 6 bases; unmatched bases: 10. In germline, CDR1 is SGHDN, CDR2 FVKESK. This CDR3 comprises 16 residues. This chain's CDR3 is CASSPPGDRVSNEQFF. In nucleotides, the CDR3 is TGTGCCAGCAGCCCGCCGGGGGACAGGGTCAGCAATGAGCAGTTCTTC.

This clonotype has only a few counts. In DNA form, the CDR3 reads TGTGCCAGCAGCATTACAGGGGGCAGAGGAAACACCATATATTTT. This sequence encodes CASSITGGRGNTIYF. The chain has TRBV3-1 and TRBJ1-3, with 9 nucleotides matching TRBD1. Trimming took 5 bases from V and 4 from J; bases not matched to a gene: 6. CDR1 and CDR2 (germline): LGHDT, YNNKEL (reference sequence). This CDR3 is built from 15 residues. Looking up the rest from reference TRBV3-1 and TRBJ1-3 gives the full variable domain: DTAVSQTPKYLVTQMGNDKSIKCEQNLGHDTMYWYKQDSKKFLKIMFSYNNKELIINETVPNRFSPKSPDKAHLNLHINSLELGDSAVYFCASSITGGRGNTIYFGEGSWLTVV.

This chain connects TRBV5-4 to TRBJ2-1; 8 bases fit TRBD2. V trimming: 0 bases; J trimming: 9 bases; junction bases outside the gene matches: 2. CDR3 length equals 13 residues. CDR1 and CDR2 from the germline V gene are SGHNT and YYREEE (reference sequence). CDR3 DNA sequence: TGTGCCAGCAGCTTGGACCGGGGGGGTGAGCAGTTCTTC. It translates to CASSLDRGGEQFF.